The 19 T cell receptor beta chains below come from one sample, sequenced in a study of PD-1 blockade in mismatch repair-deficient tumors (dated by TCRdb to the late 2010s). The time point label corresponds to: peripheral blood 12 weeks after first pembrolizumab dose. Library method: the immunoSEQ multiplex PCR assay. TCRdb's version of the immuneACCESS table is confined to in-frame rearrangements and falls short of the full clone set. An unresolved V gene accounts for under half of the shortfall where checked; the remainder is of unknown origin. The sample profile shows approximately 25,000 clones; about 83% of them were found once. The ten biggest clones cover around 20% of the sample. Source: peripheral blood, taken 12 weeks after starting pembrolizumab. These receptors all come from an adult with mismatch repair-deficient cancer.

The rearrangement links TRBV5-1 to TRBJ2-2; no firm D call. This CDR3 contains 14 residues. Germline lookup yields CDR1 SGHRS and CDR2 YFSETQ. V lost 0 bases and J lost 1, with 4 bases in between. As DNA, the CDR3 is TGCGCCAGCAGCTTGGCTGGGAACACCGGGGAGCTGTTTTTT. It encodes CASSLAGNTGELFF.

The CDR3 loop is CASSSTSVTYGYTF. The CDR3 nucleotides are TGTGCCAGCAGCTCCACCAGCGTGACCTATGGCTACACCTTC. The V gene is TRBV7-9, the J gene TRBJ1-2; no clear D gene. The germline V gene encodes CDR1 SEHNR and CDR2 FQNEAQ (reference sequence). Deletions cut 4 bases from V and 4 bases from J, with 13 bases between. The CDR3 is 14 amino acids. Using reference TRBV7-9 and TRBJ1-2 for the parts outside the CDR3, the full variable domain is DTGVSQNPRHKITKRGQNVTFRCDPISEHNRLYWYRQTLGQGPEFLTYFQNEAQLEKSRLLSDRFSAERPKGSFSTLEIQRTEQGDSAMYLCASSSTSVTYGYTFGSGTRLTVV.

This rearrangement joins TRBV27 to TRBJ2-2; D is unresolved. The CDR3 runs to 9 residues. The V and J ends lost 9 bases and 7 bases respectively, with 3 bases between them. Germline V gives CDR1 MNHEY, CDR2 SMNVEV (reference sequence). The CDR3 DNA is TGTGCCAGAAACGGGGAGCTGTTTTTT. Translating it yields CARNGELFF.

J is TRBJ2-1 and V is TRBV7-8; D is tentatively TRBD1 or TRBD2 (5 bases each). Germline CDR1 and CDR2: SGHVS and FQNEAQ. There are 14 residues in the CDR3. The ends were cut back, 5 bases at V and 1 base at J, with 9 bases in the middle. CDR3 sequence: CASSVGTSYNEQFF. The CDR3 nucleotides read TGTGCCAGCAGCGTAGGGACGTCCTACAATGAGCAGTTCTTC.

The chain employs TRBV6-5 and TRBJ1-5; TRBD1 matches 10 bases. The germline CDR1 and CDR2 sequences are MNHEY and SVGAGI. V shed 0 bases, J shed 7 bases, and the junction held 3 bases outside the gene matches. There are 15 residues in the CDR3. In DNA form, the CDR3 reads TGTGCCAGCAGTTACTCCCCGGACAGGGGGCAGCCCCAGCATTTT. Translated, it gives CASSYSPDRGQPQHF.

The chain joins TRBV29-1 to TRBJ1-5; a possible D gene is TRBD1 (6 bases). The V and J ends lost 6 bases and 1 base respectively, with 25 bases between them. The germline V gene has CDR1 SQVTM and CDR2 ANQGSEA. CDR3 size: 18 residues. The CDR3 is CSVARLSVGQSSNQPQHF. The CDR3 coding sequence is TGCAGCGTCGCCCGTTTAAGTGTAGGACAGTCAAGCAATCAGCCCCAGCATTTT.

The V and J genes are TRBV19 and TRBJ2-7; D perhaps matches TRBD1 (6 bases). CDR1 LNHDA and CDR2 SQIVND come from the germline V gene (reference sequence). The V end was cut by 6 bases, the J end by 1 base, with 16 bases between. CDR3 length: 15 residues. CDR3 nucleotides: TGTGCCAGTAGCAGATCCGGACAGAGATCCTACGAGCAGTACTTC. Translated, it gives CASSRSGQRSYEQYF. Supplemented by reference TRBV19 and TRBJ2-7, the full variable domain reads DGGITQSPKYLFRKEGQNVTLSCEQNLNHDAMYWYRQDPGQGLRLIYYSQIVNDFQKGDIAEGYSVSREKKESFPLTVTSAQKNPTAFYLCASSRSGQRSYEQYFGPGTRLTVT.

The CDR3 is CASSPFGLAGGKEQFF. In DNA form, the CDR3 reads TGCGCCAGCAGCCCTTTCGGACTAGCGGGAGGGAAAGAGCAGTTCTTC. V usage is TRBV4-1 and J usage is TRBJ2-1; 15 positions match TRBD2. V lost 4 bases to trimming and J lost 10 bases; unmatched junction nucleotides: 8. The CDR3 length is 16 residues. CDR1 is MGHRA and CDR2 is YSYEKL in the germline V gene.

The V call is TRBV29-1, the J call TRBJ1-2; no clear D gene. The V gene's germline CDR1 is SQVTM and CDR2 ANQGSEA. The CDR3 totals 13 residues. V gave up 6 bases and J gave up 4 bases, with 15 bases separating them. CDR3 sequence: CSVEGLEGYGYTF. CDR3 DNA sequence: TGCAGCGTGGAGGGATTGGAAGGCTATGGCTACACCTTC.

The DNA for the CDR3 is TGTGCCAGCAGTCCCACGGGGGCCTATAATGAAAAACTGTTTTTT. It codes for CASSPTGAYNEKLFF. V and J are TRBV28 and TRBJ1-4; D may be TRBD1 (6 bases). Trimming took 5 bases from V and 4 from J, leaving 14 bases between them. This CDR3 is 15 amino acids long. The V gene's germline CDR1 is MDHEN and CDR2 SYDVKM. Full variable domain (missing parts from reference TRBV28 and TRBJ1-4): DVKVTQSSRYLVKRTGEKVFLECVQDMDHENMFWYRQDPGLGLRLIYFSYDVKMKEKGDIPEGYSVSREKKERFSLILESASTNQTSMYLCASSPTGAYNEKLFFGSGTQLSVL.

This clone appeared a few times. V gene TRBV9 combines with J gene TRBJ2-7, with a possible D match to TRBD2 (7 bases). Trimming cost V 0 bases and J 2 bases, with 12 bases left between them. CDR1 is SGDLS, CDR2 YYNGEE, per germline. The CDR3 has 15 amino acids. CDR3 amino acids: CASSVAGGGTYEQYF. As DNA, the CDR3 is TGTGCCAGCAGCGTAGCGGGGGGCGGCACCTACGAGCAGTACTTC.

The CDR3 sequence: CASSRRDYFYEQYF. The CDR3 DNA sequence: TGTGCCAGCAGCCGGAGGGACTACTTCTACGAGCAGTACTTC. J is TRBJ2-7 and V is TRBV28; 7 nucleotides agree with TRBD2. The trim removed 6 bases at V and 3 bases at J, leaving 8 bases unmatched. Germline CDR1 is MDHEN and CDR2 is SYDVKM. This CDR3 comprises 14 residues.

This clone appeared a few times. The genes are TRBV11-3 and TRBJ2-7, with D hard to call. V was shortened by 1 base and J by 6 bases, with 19 bases between the two germline ends. The germline V gene has CDR1 SGHNT and CDR2 YENEEA. CDR3 length equals 16 residues. DNA for the CDR3: TGTGCCAGCAGCTTAGCTGTTTTGACCCAGGCGCGCGAGCAGTACTTC. Encoded protein: CASSLAVLTQAREQYF.

The gene calls are TRBV4-3 and TRBJ2-1; TRBD2 matches 9 bases. The ends lost 2 bases at V and 3 bases at J; junction bases unmatched: 2. Germline CDR1 LGHNA, CDR2 YSLEER. This CDR3 contains 15 residues. The CDR3 protein is CASSQLAGDYNEQFF. CDR3 bases: TGCGCCAGCAGCCAATTAGCGGGAGACTACAATGAGCAGTTCTTC.

The rearrangement links TRBV10-3 to TRBJ2-7; TRBD1 is a possible D gene (6 bases). Trimming removed 0 bases at V and 4 bases at J, with 16 bases between. The CDR3 has 16 residues. Germline CDR1 ENHRY, CDR2 SYGVKD. CDR3 DNA sequence: TGTGCCATCAGTGAGTCGAAGATACAGGGACGGTACGAGCAGTACTTC. It specifies CAISESKIQGRYEQYF.

This clone was found once. CDR3 loop: CASSLGLAGGFQRETQYF. CDR3 nucleotide sequence: TGTGCCAGCAGCTTAGGTCTAGCGGGAGGGTTTCAACGAGAGACCCAGTACTTC. V usage is TRBV7-2 and J usage is TRBJ2-5, with 12 positions matching TRBD2. Germline values: CDR1 SGHTA, CDR2 FQGNSA. The length of the CDR3 is 18 residues. Losses at the gene ends were 1 base for V and 4 bases for J; bases not matched to a gene: 10.

This clone appeared a few times. V gene TRBV7-2 combines with J gene TRBJ1-4, with D unresolved. There are 17 residues in the CDR3. Trimming cost V 3 bases and J 0 bases, with 14 bases left between them. In germline, CDR1 is SGHTA, CDR2 FQGNSA. CDR3 amino acids: CASSLGYGLTTNEKLFF. In nucleotides, the CDR3 is TGTGCCAGCAGCTTGGGCTACGGGTTAACAACTAATGAAAAACTGTTTTTT.

V usage is TRBV29-1 and J usage is TRBJ1-2; unclear D gene. The germline V and J ends were trimmed by 2 bases and 4 bases, with 11 bases remaining between them. This CDR3 comprises 13 residues. The germline CDR1 and CDR2 sequences are SQVTM and ANQGSEA. This chain's CDR3 is CSVEQGLGYGYTF. The CDR3 DNA is TGCAGCGTTGAACAAGGGCTGGGCTATGGCTACACCTTC. The complete variable domain, with remaining parts taken from reference TRBV29-1 and TRBJ1-2, reads SAVISQKPSRDICQRGTSLTIQCQVDSQVTMMFWYRQQPGQSLTLIATANQGSEATYESGFVIDKFPISRPNLTFSTLTVSNMSPEDSSIYLCSVEQGLGYGYTFGSGTRLTVV.

The rearrangement links TRBV6-6 to TRBJ1-4, with unresolved D. The CDR3 runs to 12 residues. V lost 0 bases, J lost 6 bases, and 2 bases lay in between. Germline CDR1 MNHNY, CDR2 SVGAGI (reference sequence). The CDR3 reads CASSYSDEKLFF. CDR3 in DNA: TGTGCCAGCAGTTACTCGGATGAAAAACTGTTTTTT.